These 30 T cell receptor beta chains originate from one sample sequenced in a study of blood T cell repertoires in COVID-19. Measured with immunoSEQ multiplex PCR; TCRdb has only the in-frame clones, and not every one. The sample lists approximately 150,000 clones; over 85% were seen once. Sequencing was done on a sample of peripheral blood. Receptor source: a man aged 60 to 69 with active or convalescent COVID-19.

The V gene is TRBV27, the J gene TRBJ2-1; 8 bases match TRBD2. From germline, CDR1 is MNHEY and CDR2 SMNVEV (reference sequence). V shed 3 bases, J shed 2 bases, and the junction held 9 bases outside the gene matches. The CDR3 is 17 amino acids. The CDR3 sequence: CASSFLNSGATYNEQFF. The CDR3 nucleotides are TGTGCCAGCAGTTTCCTAAATAGCGGGGCTACCTACAATGAGCAGTTCTTC.

V and J are TRBV2 and TRBJ2-3; the match to TRBD2 covers 12 bases. Germline loops: CDR1 SNHLY, CDR2 FYNNEI. The CDR3 sequence is 15 residues long. The V and J ends lost 6 bases and 4 bases, in that order; junction bases with no gene match: 5. CDR3: CASRKLAGGPDTQYF. For the CDR3, the DNA is TGTGCCAGCAGGAAACTAGCGGGAGGCCCAGATACGCAGTATTTT.

The V call is TRBV18, the J call TRBJ2-1, with D possibly TRBD2 on 6 matching bases. Germline loops: CDR1 KGHSH, CDR2 LQKENI. The CDR3 has 13 amino acids. The V end lost 2 bases, the J end lost 6 bases, and 8 bases lay between the germline ends. CDR3 nucleotides: TGTGCCAGCTCACCAGGACTACGCAATGAGCAGTTCTTC. Amino acids: CASSPGLRNEQFF. Filled out from reference TRBV18 and TRBJ2-1, the complete variable domain reads NAGVMQNPRHLVRRRGQEARLRCSPMKGHSHVYWYRQLPEEGLKFMVYLQKENIIDESGMPKERFSAEFPKEGPSILRIQQVVRGDSAAYFCASSPGLRNEQFFGPGTRLTVL.

V is TRBV13 and J is TRBJ1-6; no clear D gene. This CDR3 is 12 amino acids long. With 8 bases removed from V and 4 bases from J, the gap between germline ends came to 6 bases. The germline gives CDR1 PRHDT, CDR2 FYEKMQ (reference sequence). CDR3 residues: CASGQYNSPLHF. The CDR3 nucleotides are TGTGCCAGCGGCCAATATAATTCACCCCTCCACTTT.

The chain couples TRBV7-9 to TRBJ2-1; D possibly corresponds to TRBD1 (5 bases). Trimming took off 1 base at V and 7 bases at J, with 8 bases between the two ends. The CDR3 sequence is 13 residues long. Germline values: CDR1 SEHNR, CDR2 FQNEAQ (reference sequence). The CDR3 DNA reads TGTGCCAGCAGCTTAGTAGGGGTTAATGAGCAGTTCTTC. Translating gives CASSLVGVNEQFF.

The chain couples TRBV11-2 to TRBJ1-2, with 8 bases fitting TRBD1. The CDR3 loop spans 14 amino acids. Germline V gives CDR1 SGHAT, CDR2 FQNNGV. V gave up 6 bases and J gave up 4 bases; unmatched junction bases: 7. The CDR3 loop is CASRDPGTGYGYTF. The CDR3 DNA reads as TGTGCCAGCAGGGATCCGGGGACAGGCTATGGCTACACCTTC.

This sequence joins TRBV6-1 and TRBJ2-7; TRBD2 aligns across 8 bases. V trimming: 4 bases; J trimming: 0 bases; junction bases outside the gene matches: 8. In germline, CDR1 is MNHNS, CDR2 SASEGT. The CDR3 spans 16 residues. The chain's CDR3 is CASSARAGAPSYEQYF. DNA for the CDR3: TGTGCCAGCAGTGCTAGAGCGGGGGCGCCCTCCTACGAGCAGTACTTC.

The CDR3 region has the DNA TGTGCCAGTAGTATTCCTCAAGACAGGGGAGGTGGCTACACCTTC. This sequence encodes CASSIPQDRGGGYTF. This chain links TRBV19 with TRBJ1-2; 8 bases are shared with TRBD1. The CDR3 runs 15 residues. Germline CDR1 is LNHDA and CDR2 is SQIVND (reference sequence). V trimming: 3 bases; J trimming: 7 bases; junction bases outside the gene matches: 10.

This chain connects TRBV4-1 to TRBJ2-3; 8 bases fit TRBD2. Per the germline V gene, CDR1 is MGHRA and CDR2 is YSYEKL. Trimming cost V 1 base and J 4 bases; bases outside gene matches: 1. The CDR3 length is 14 residues. The CDR3 loop is CASSQAGGADTQYF. CDR3 sequence (DNA): TGCGCCAGCAGCCAAGCGGGGGGGGCAGATACGCAGTATTTT.

The rearrangement uses TRBV20-1 and TRBJ1-3, with D unclear. The V gene's germline CDR1 is DFQATT and CDR2 SNEGSKA (reference sequence). Trimming removed 3 bases at V and 0 bases at J, with 9 bases between. The CDR3 totals 14 residues. The chain's CDR3 is CSASRSDSGNTIYF. CDR3 DNA sequence: TGCAGTGCTAGTCGGTCCGACTCTGGAAACACCATATATTTT.

The V call is TRBV12-5, the J call TRBJ2-7; the D gene is possibly TRBD1 (6 bases). Germline V gene data show CDR1 as LGHNT and CDR2 as FRNRAP. The V gene lost 4 bases and the J gene lost 4 bases, with 11 bases spanning the gap. This CDR3 has 13 residues. The CDR3 DNA reads TGTGCTAGTGGTTCAGGACAGACGTACGAGCAGTACTTC. It translates to CASGSGQTYEQYF.

This chain uses TRBV19 with TRBJ1-5; weak D call: TRBD1 (5 bases). Germline values: CDR1 LNHDA, CDR2 SQIVND (reference sequence). This CDR3 has 16 residues. Trimming shortened V by 1 base and J by 2 bases, and 12 bases separated the two germline ends. The CDR3 here is CASSIGQGSGNQPQHF. CDR3 coding DNA: TGTGCCAGTAGTATAGGCCAGGGTTCAGGCAATCAGCCCCAGCATTTT.

This clone was observed a single time. V and J are TRBV7-2 and TRBJ2-3; the D gene is possibly TRBD2 (5 bases). CDR1 is SGHTA, CDR2 FQGNSA, per germline. This CDR3 has 16 residues. The ends were cut back, 5 bases at V and 2 bases at J, with 17 bases in the middle. The CDR3 bases are TGTGCCAGCAGCCCCCATCGTGGAGGAACCACAGATACGCAGTATTTT. It yields the protein CASSPHRGGTTDTQYF.

The chain is built from TRBV5-1 and TRBJ2-4, with TRBD2 identical over 11 bases. V lost 0 bases and J lost 6; bases outside the gene matches: 8. The germline CDR1 and CDR2 sequences are SGHRS and YFSETQ. The CDR3 extends over 17 amino acids. CDR3 residues: CASSLGSGRVFGNIQYF. CDR3 DNA sequence: TGCGCCAGCAGCTTGGGTAGCGGGAGGGTATTCGGAAACATTCAGTACTTC.

V usage is TRBV15 and J usage is TRBJ1-1, with a weak D call TRBD1 (5 bases). Trimming removed 0 bases from V and 8 bases from J, with 13 bases in between. The CDR3 totals 14 residues. Germline-derived CDR1 and CDR2 are LNHNV and YYDKDF (reference sequence). As DNA, the CDR3 is TGTGCCACCAGCAGAGATGGGGCGGCTATCGAAGCTTTCTTT. It yields the protein CATSRDGAAIEAFF.

This rearrangement joins TRBV3-1 (or the pseudogene TRBV3-2) to TRBJ2-7; 14 bases are shared with TRBD2. The CDR3 sequence is 17 residues long. V shed 1 base and J 6 bases; nucleotides not matched to a gene: 8. The germline CDR1 and CDR2 sequences are LGHDT and YNNKEL (reference sequence). The CDR3 loop reads CASSQALGLAGAGEQYF. As DNA, the CDR3 is TGTGCCAGCAGCCAAGCCCTGGGACTAGCGGGAGCGGGCGAGCAGTACTTC.

The chain links TRBV18 to TRBJ1-2, with D unclear. The V end was cut by 2 bases, the J end by 0 bases, with 4 bases between. This CDR3 contains 13 residues. The germline CDR1 and CDR2 sequences are KGHSH and LQKENI. CDR3 bases: TGTGCCAGCTCACCAAGCACTAACTATGGCTACACCTTC. Amino acids: CASSPSTNYGYTF.

The gene calls are TRBV6-5 and TRBJ2-1, with 12 bases aligning to TRBD2. This CDR3 has 16 residues. Looked up from germline, CDR1 is MNHEY and CDR2 is SVGAGI. V shed 0 bases and J 6 bases; nucleotides not matched to a gene: 3. CDR3: CASSYSGTSGFNEQFF. In DNA form, the CDR3 reads TGTGCCAGCAGTTACTCCGGGACTAGCGGGTTCAATGAGCAGTTCTTC.

The chain has TRBV19 and TRBJ1-4; 12 bases align to TRBD1. Trimming took 8 bases from V and 7 from J; bases not matched to a gene: 8. This CDR3 comprises 15 residues. Germline assignment: CDR1 LNHDA and CDR2 SQIVND (reference sequence). The CDR3 loop is CASGDRGQVGEKLFF. The DNA of the CDR3 is TGTGCCAGTGGGGACAGGGGGCAAGTTGGTGAAAAACTGTTTTTT.

V gene TRBV29-1 combines with J gene TRBJ2-2, with a weak D call TRBD2 (6 bases). Trimming removed 5 bases at V and 1 base at J, with 8 bases between. Germline V lookup: CDR1 SQVTM, CDR2 ANQGSEA. CDR3 size: 13 residues. DNA for the CDR3: TGCAGCGTTCCAGCGGGGAACACCGGGGAGCTGTTTTTT. Translated: CSVPAGNTGELFF.

The V gene is TRBV11-2, the J gene TRBJ2-4; D gene uncertain. Trimming stripped 5 bases from V and 8 bases from J, with 10 bases between. This CDR3 has 12 amino acids. Looked up from germline, CDR1 is SGHAT and CDR2 is FQNNGV. This CDR3 reads CASSPNLDIQYF. DNA for the CDR3: TGTGCCAGCAGCCCCAATCTAGACATTCAGTACTTC.

J is TRBJ2-7 and V is TRBV5-1; 7 nucleotides align to TRBD2. The trim removed 4 bases at V and 6 bases at J, leaving 4 bases unmatched. There are 12 residues in the CDR3. Per germline, CDR1 SGHRS and CDR2 YFSETQ. The CDR3 loop reads CASSAGVPEQYF. The CDR3 bases are TGCGCCAGCAGCGCGGGAGTACCCGAGCAGTACTTC.

V gene TRBV28 combines with J gene TRBJ1-2, with 9 bases that match TRBD1. Germline values: CDR1 MDHEN, CDR2 SYDVKM. There are 15 residues in the CDR3. J was trimmed by 2 bases and V by 5 bases; bases with no gene match: 6. The CDR3 DNA reads TGTGCCAGCAGTCAAATAGGGACAGGGAACTATGGCTACACCTTC. It specifies CASSQIGTGNYGYTF.

The V call is TRBV11-2, the J call TRBJ1-1, with D perhaps matching TRBD1 (6 bases). The CDR3 has 16 residues. The germline V and J ends were trimmed by 5 bases and 1 base, with 17 bases remaining between them. Germline-derived CDR1 and CDR2 are SGHAT and FQNNGV. In DNA, the CDR3 is TGTGCCAGCAGCCCCAGGTGGGGAGGGGGGAACACTGAAGCTTTCTTT. Its protein product is CASSPRWGGGNTEAFF. The entire variable domain, with the rest obtained from reference TRBV11-2 and TRBJ1-1, is as follows: EAGVAQSPRYKIIEKRQSVAFWCNPISGHATLYWYQQILGQGPKLLIQFQNNGVVDDSQLPKDRFSAERLKGVDSTLKIQPAKLEDSAVYLCASSPRWGGGNTEAFFGQGTRLTVV.

This chain uses TRBV7-2 with TRBJ1-2; tentative D call: TRBD1 (6 bases). CDR1 and CDR2 from the germline V gene are SGHTA and FQGNSA. The V and J ends lost 0 bases and 4 bases respectively, with 15 bases between them. The CDR3 extends over 16 amino acids. CDR3 nucleotides: TGTGCCAGCAGCTTAGCGGCGGGGGGCGCGGGCTATGGCTACACCTTC. Protein sequence: CASSLAAGGAGYGYTF.

The chain couples TRBV28 to TRBJ2-3; D might be TRBD2 (5 bases). With 5 bases removed from V and 5 bases from J, the gap between germline ends came to 14 bases. Germline lookup yields CDR1 MDHEN and CDR2 SYDVKM. This CDR3 contains 14 residues. In DNA, the CDR3 is TGTGCCAGCAGTCCGCCCGGGGTGGAAGATACGCAGTATTTT. Its translation is CASSPPGVEDTQYF. Filled out from reference TRBV28 and TRBJ2-3, the complete variable domain reads DVKVTQSSRYLVKRTGEKVFLECVQDMDHENMFWYRQDPGLGLRLIYFSYDVKMKEKGDIPEGYSVSREKKERFSLILESASTNQTSMYLCASSPPGVEDTQYFGPGTRLTVL.

This clone was observed once. The chain couples TRBV10-3 to TRBJ1-5; D unclear. The V and J ends lost 7 bases and 0 bases respectively, with 13 bases between them. The germline V gene encodes CDR1 ENHRY and CDR2 SYGVKD. This CDR3 spans 15 amino acids. The CDR3 DNA reads as TGTGCCATCAACAGTCGACCCGATAGCAATCAGCCCCAGCATTTT. It specifies CAINSRPDSNQPQHF.

This clone appeared a few times. The V gene is TRBV10-1, the J gene TRBJ1-3; D not certain. The CDR3 is 12 residues long. The germline V gene has CDR1 WNHNN and CDR2 SYGVQD (reference sequence). Between the trimmed V and J ends, which lost 2 bases and 5 bases, there was a span of 4 bases. The CDR3 DNA is TGCGCCAGCAGTGAGAACAGAAACACCATATATTTT. As protein: CASSENRNTIYF.

This clone was detected only once. The chain recombines TRBV21-1 with TRBJ1-4; the D call in the table, TRBD1, was not verified against the DNA. TRBV21-1 is labeled a pseudogene. This CDR3 has 15 amino acids. In DNA, the CDR3 is TGTGCCAGCAGCAAACTCGGACAGCAGAATGAAAAACTGTTTTTT. Translating gives CASSKLGQQNEKLFF.

This clone was seen more than once but under ten times. V usage is TRBV11-2 and J usage is TRBJ1-1, with 9 bases that match TRBD1. This CDR3 has 15 amino acids. V dropped 4 bases and J dropped 3; count of bases not matched to a gene: 6. Germline CDR1 is SGHAT and CDR2 is FQNNGV. The CDR3 DNA follows: TGTGCCAGCAGCTCAACCGGGACAGGGCACACTGAAGCTTTCTTT. As protein: CASSSTGTGHTEAFF.